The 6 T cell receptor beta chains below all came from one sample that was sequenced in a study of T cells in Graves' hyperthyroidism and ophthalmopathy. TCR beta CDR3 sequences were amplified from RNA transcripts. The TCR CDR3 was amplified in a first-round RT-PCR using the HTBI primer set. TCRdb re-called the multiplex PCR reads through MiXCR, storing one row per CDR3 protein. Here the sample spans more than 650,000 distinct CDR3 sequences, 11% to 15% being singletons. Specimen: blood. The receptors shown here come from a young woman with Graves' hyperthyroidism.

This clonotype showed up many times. The DNA for the CDR3 is TGTGCCAGCAGCTTAGGAGATCGCAGCCCGAACACTGAAGCTTTCTTT. It codes for CASSLGDRSPNTEAFF. The chain links TRBV7-2 to TRBJ1-1; D is uncertain. The germline V gene encodes CDR1 SGHTA and CDR2 FQGNSA. The V end was cut by 1 base, the J end by 1 base, with 13 bases between. The CDR3 sequence is 16 residues long.

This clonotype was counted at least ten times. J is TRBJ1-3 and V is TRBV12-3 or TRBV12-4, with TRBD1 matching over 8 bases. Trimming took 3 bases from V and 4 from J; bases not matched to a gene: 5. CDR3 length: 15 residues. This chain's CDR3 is CASSFDRGGGNTIYF. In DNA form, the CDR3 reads TGTGCCAGCAGTTTCGACAGGGGCGGAGGAAACACCATATATTTT.

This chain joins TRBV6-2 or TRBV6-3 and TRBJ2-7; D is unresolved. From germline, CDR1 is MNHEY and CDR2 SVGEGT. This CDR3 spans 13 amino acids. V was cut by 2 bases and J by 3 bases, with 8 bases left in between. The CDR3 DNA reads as TGTGCCAGCAGTTACCCCCCCCACTACGAGCAGTACTTC. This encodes CASSYPPHYEQYF.

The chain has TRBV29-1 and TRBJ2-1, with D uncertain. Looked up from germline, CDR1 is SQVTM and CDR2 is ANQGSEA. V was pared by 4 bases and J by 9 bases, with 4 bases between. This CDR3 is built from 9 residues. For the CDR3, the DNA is TGCAGCGTTGGGGCTGAGCAGTTCTTC. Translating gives CSVGAEQFF.

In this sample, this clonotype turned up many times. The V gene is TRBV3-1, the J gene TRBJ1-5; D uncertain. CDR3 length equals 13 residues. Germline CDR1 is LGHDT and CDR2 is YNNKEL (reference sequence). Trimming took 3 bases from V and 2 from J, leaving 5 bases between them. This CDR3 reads CASSHLGNQPQHF. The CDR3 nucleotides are TGTGCCAGCAGCCATTTGGGCAATCAGCCCCAGCATTTT.

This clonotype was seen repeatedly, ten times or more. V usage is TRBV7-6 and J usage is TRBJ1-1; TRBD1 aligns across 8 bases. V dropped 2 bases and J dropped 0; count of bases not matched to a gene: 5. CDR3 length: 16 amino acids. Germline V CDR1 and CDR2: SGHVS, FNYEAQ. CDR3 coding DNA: TGTGCCAGCAGCTTACGTCAGGGGGCCATGAACACTGAAGCTTTCTTT. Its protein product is CASSLRQGAMNTEAFF.